This T cell receptor beta chain was documented in a study of CD4+ T cells in melanoma. TCRdb's copy holds only in-frame clones and misses some; the assay was immunoSEQ multiplex PCR. The sample shows 13,000 to 15,000 clones, over 70% of them seen only once. A word on this clone: Its target is not known.

From germline, CDR1 is SGHVS and CDR2 FQNEAQ. The CDR3 extends over 14 amino acids. Between the trimmed V and J ends, which lost 3 bases and 4 bases, there was a span of 10 bases. Study observations and caveats: CD8+ T cell, macrophage and B cell function reportedly correlated with neoantigen-specific CD4+ T cells.

This TCR was recovered from a human donor with melanoma. Sequencing used cells from a culture (not recorded whether cultured in vitro). The chain links TRBV7-8 to TRBJ1-3; D is unclear. Here the CDR3 reads CASSFKGPGNTIYF. In DNA, the CDR3 is TGTGCCAGCAGCTTTAAAGGGCCGGGAAACACCATATATTTT.